This TCR beta chain is from a study of cytomegalovirus exposure and HLA in healthy donors. The PCR was carried out with 60 Vbeta primers and 13 Jbeta primers. Here immunoSEQ multiplex PCR was the method, and the copy in TCRdb shows in-frame clones only, minus some. Here the sample spans approximately 100,000 clones, about 79% being singletons. From germline, CDR1 is PRHDT and CDR2 FYEKMQ (reference sequence). The J segment lost 1 base and the V segment lost 5 bases, leaving 9 bases of the junction unmatched. The CDR3 is made up of 18 amino acids. Though probably carrying unrecorded immune exposures, donors were nominally healthy at sampling.

The source material was PBMCs. The chain recombines TRBV13 with TRBJ2-1, with 12 bases matching TRBD2. This clonotype originated in a man aged 50-59 years in good health and CMV-seropositive. This CDR3 reads CASSPWTSGANSYNEQFF. CDR3 bases: TGTGCCAGCAGCCCGTGGACTAGCGGGGCTAATTCCTACAATGAGCAGTTCTTC.